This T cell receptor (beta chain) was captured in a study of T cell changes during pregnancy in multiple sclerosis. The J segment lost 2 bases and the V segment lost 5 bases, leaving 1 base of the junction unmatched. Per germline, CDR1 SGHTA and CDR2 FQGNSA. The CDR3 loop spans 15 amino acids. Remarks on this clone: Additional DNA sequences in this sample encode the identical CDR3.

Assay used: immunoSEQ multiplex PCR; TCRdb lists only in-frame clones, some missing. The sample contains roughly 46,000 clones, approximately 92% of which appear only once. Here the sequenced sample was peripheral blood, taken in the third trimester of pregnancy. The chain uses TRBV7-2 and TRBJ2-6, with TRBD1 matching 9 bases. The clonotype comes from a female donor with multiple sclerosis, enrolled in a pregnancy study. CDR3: CASSRDRAGANVLTF. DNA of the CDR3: TGTGCCAGCAGCCGGGACAGGGCTGGGGCCAACGTCCTGACTTTC.